This passage covers 19 T cell receptor beta chains from one sample sequenced in a study of beta chain features in type 1 diabetes. Points from the study as a whole: Shorter TCRB CDR3s, moderately but significantly so, were found in Type 1 diabetes patients in all four CD4+ subsets.

Their target antigens are unknown. As every portion of the isolated RNA was reverse transcribed, the sequencing read expressed TCRB transcripts. Profiled with immunoSEQ multiplex PCR; TCRdb holds only in-frame clones, not every one. The table includes about 700,000 clones, roughly 12% detected once. The specimen sequenced was naive CD4+ T cells from blood. The receptors were sampled from a man between 18 and 35 years old with type 1 diabetes.

This clone was seen more than once but under ten times. The V and J genes are TRBV5-8 and TRBJ2-2; possible D gene TRBD1, 6 bases. The V gene lost 4 bases and the J gene lost 4 bases, with 17 bases spanning the gap. Germline assignment: CDR1 SGHTS and CDR2 YDEGEE. This CDR3 has 16 residues. The CDR3 coding sequence is TGTGCCAGCAGCCAATGGCAGGGGTATGGCACCGGGGAGCTGTTTTTT. Translation gives CASSQWQGYGTGELFF.

Only a few counts were recorded for this clone. The chain has TRBV5-1 and TRBJ1-6; D is ambiguous. CDR3 length: 14 residues. V was pared by 0 bases and J by 8 bases, with 9 bases between. Germline-derived CDR1 and CDR2 are SGHRS and YFSETQ. The chain's CDR3 is CASSLVAMDSPLHF. The CDR3 DNA reads TGCGCCAGCAGCTTGGTGGCGATGGATTCACCCCTCCACTTT.

This clone was picked up one time. At one end the junction does not follow the germline gene, possibly because of a read error. The chain is built from TRBV30 and TRBJ1-6; 8 nucleotides align to TRBD1. The CDR3 extends over 15 amino acids. Germline CDR1 reads GTSNPN; CDR2 reads SVGIG (reference sequence). The CDR3 DNA sequence: TGTGCCTGGATTGACAGGGGCCCTTATAAATCACCCCTCCACTTT. Its protein is CAWIDRGPYKSPLHF.

This clone was found a few times. The V gene is TRBV28, the J gene TRBJ1-1; the D gene is possibly TRBD1 (5 bases). V was shortened by 8 bases and J by 10 bases, with 17 bases between the two germline ends. The CDR3 sequence is 12 residues long. In germline, CDR1 is MDHEN, CDR2 SYDVKM. The CDR3 DNA reads TGTGCCAGCGGCGCAGGACCCGGGGGAGCTTTCTTT. Translating it yields CASGAGPGGAFF.

This clone was detected a few times. The chain couples TRBV6-1 to TRBJ2-2; D is unresolved. V shed 9 bases and J shed 0 bases, with 11 bases lying between them. From germline, CDR1 is MNHNS and CDR2 SASEGT. The CDR3 spans 14 residues. The DNA of the CDR3 is TGTGCCAGTTTAGGTCAACCGAACACCGGGGAGCTGTTTTTT. Translated: CASLGQPNTGELFF.

The chain carries TRBV4-1 and TRBJ1-4, with D unresolved. V lost 4 bases to trimming and J lost 6 bases, with 15 bases between them. This CDR3 region has 15 residues. The germline CDR1 and CDR2 sequences are MGHRA and YSYEKL. The CDR3 bases are TGCGCCAGCAGCCCGGTTCGGGCCGGGGATGAAAAACTGTTTTTT. Protein: CASSPVRAGDEKLFF.

The chain is built from TRBV7-9 and TRBJ2-1, with TRBD2 identical over 13 bases. CDR3 length: 15 residues. With 5 bases clipped from V and 5 bases from J, the junction kept 3 bases outside the gene matches. Germline CDR1 reads SEHNR; CDR2 reads FQNEAQ (reference sequence). The CDR3 DNA follows: TGTGCCAGCAGCCAGGGGACTAGCGGGGACAATGAGCAGTTCTTC. As protein: CASSQGTSGDNEQFF.

This clone was detected a few times. The rearrangement uses TRBV7-2 and TRBJ2-1; D unresolved. The ends were cut back, 0 bases at V and 0 bases at J, with 9 bases in the middle. Germline CDR1 SGHTA, CDR2 FQGNSA. CDR3 length: 16 amino acids. The CDR3 sequence: CASSLASRVSYNEQFF. CDR3 bases: TGTGCCAGCAGCTTAGCGAGCAGAGTCTCCTACAATGAGCAGTTCTTC.

V gene TRBV5-4 combines with J gene TRBJ2-1; the D is unclear. V dropped 4 bases and J dropped 6 bases, with 11 bases sitting between them. CDR3 length equals 13 residues. The germline V gene has CDR1 SGHNT and CDR2 YYREEE (reference sequence). The CDR3 region has the DNA TGTGCCAGCAGCCTGTCGCTGGCCAATGAGCAGTTCTTC. It encodes CASSLSLANEQFF.

With respect to this clone: Other DNA sequences within the sample encode an identical CDR3. The chain is built from TRBV28 and TRBJ2-1; D is uncertain. CDR1 and CDR2 from the germline V gene are MDHEN and SYDVKM. This CDR3 spans 11 amino acids. Trimming cost V 5 bases and J 5 bases, with 4 bases left between them. Here the CDR3 DNA reads TGTGCCAGCAGTCGGGACAATGAGCAGTTCTTC. This encodes CASSRDNEQFF.

There are a few counts of this clone. The chain uses TRBV9 and TRBJ1-4; no definite D call. CDR3 length: 15 residues. The V and J ends lost 0 bases and 4 bases respectively, with 10 bases between them. Germline CDR1 is SGDLS and CDR2 is YYNGEE. The CDR3 DNA sequence: TGTGCCAGCAGCGTAGGCGGCCTGATTAATGAAAAACTGTTTTTT. The encoded protein is CASSVGGLINEKLFF.

This clone was observed a single time. This chain joins TRBV12-2 and TRBJ2-5. TRBV12-2 is a recognized pseudogene. The length of the CDR3 is 14 residues. CDR3 nucleotide sequence: TGTGCAAGTCGCTTAGGACCCCCTGGCGAGACCCAGTACTTC. Translating gives CASRLGPPGETQYF.

This clone appeared a few times. An end of the junction differs from the germline gene, which may be a read error. J is TRBJ1-5 and V is TRBV14; D is undetermined. This CDR3 spans 13 amino acids. In germline, CDR1 is SGHDN, CDR2 FVKESK. This CDR3 reads CASSQGSSQPQHF. For the CDR3, the DNA is TGTGCCAGCAGTCAAGGTTCGTCTCAGCCCCAGCATTTT. The entire variable domain, with the rest obtained from reference TRBV14 and TRBJ1-5, is as follows: EAGVTQFPSHSVIEKGQTVTLRCDPISGHDNLYWYRRVMGKEIKFLLHFVKESKQDESGMPNNRFLAERTGGTYSTLKVQPAELEDSGVYFCASSQGSSQPQHFGDGTRLSIL.

There are a few counts of this clone. V is TRBV5-1 and J is TRBJ2-1, with unresolved D. The CDR3 has 12 residues. Trimming stripped 2 bases from V and 6 bases from J, with 6 bases between. The germline V gene encodes CDR1 SGHRS and CDR2 YFSETQ. In nucleotides, the CDR3 is TGCGCCAGCAGCTTAGACTTCAATGAGCAGTTCTTC. Translated, it gives CASSLDFNEQFF.

J is TRBJ1-2 and V is TRBV4-1; maybe TRBD1 (5 bases). The CDR3 sequence is 16 residues long. Trimming stripped 3 bases from V and 8 bases from J, with 22 bases between. Germline assignment: CDR1 MGHRA and CDR2 YSYEKL. The CDR3 DNA sequence: TGCGCCAGCAGCCAGCTATTGGGACGCAAAAAAGTGGGCTACACCTTC. As protein: CASSQLLGRKKVGYTF.

This clone has a handful of counts. The CDR3 sequence is CASSGRPLSETQYF. In DNA form, the CDR3 reads TGTGCCAGCAGCGGTCGCCCCCTCTCGGAGACCCAGTACTTC. This chain links TRBV9 with TRBJ2-5; the D is unclear. The CDR3 runs to 14 residues. V was trimmed by 3 bases and J by 5 bases, leaving 14 bases between them. Per germline, CDR1 SGDLS and CDR2 YYNGEE. Variable domain in full (rest from reference TRBV9 and TRBJ2-5): DSGVTQTPKHLITATGQRVTLRCSPRSGDLSVYWYQQSLDQGLQFLIQYYNGEERAKGNILERFSAQQFPDLHSELNLSSLELGDSALYFCASSGRPLSETQYFGPGTRLLVL.

This clone was counted only a few times. V gene TRBV18 combines with J gene TRBJ2-5; D may be TRBD2 (6 bases). V was clipped by 3 bases and J by 4 bases, with 12 bases between them. The CDR3 runs to 14 residues. The germline CDR1 and CDR2 sequences are KGHSH and LQKENI. CDR3 sequence reads: CASSPGGIGETQYF. In nucleotides, the CDR3 is TGTGCCAGCTCACCTGGGGGGATCGGAGAGACCCAGTACTTC.

This clone appeared a few times. The chain couples TRBV7-9 to TRBJ2-1; 7 positions agree with TRBD2. V trimming: 5 bases; J trimming: 3 bases; junction bases outside the gene matches: 7. CDR3 length: 15 residues. Looked up from germline, CDR1 is SEHNR and CDR2 is FQNEAQ (reference sequence). The DNA of the CDR3 is TGTGCCAGCAGCCGCGCCAGCGGGGTCTACAATGAGCAGTTCTTC. It specifies CASSRASGVYNEQFF.

This clone has only a few counts. This chain links TRBV10-1 with TRBJ2-7; 8 bases map to TRBD1. The CDR3 runs to 14 residues. The germline V gene encodes CDR1 WNHNN and CDR2 SYGVQD (reference sequence). Trimming cost V 2 bases and J 5 bases; bases outside gene matches: 5. The CDR3 loop reads CASSEQGAWNEQYF. CDR3 in DNA: TGCGCCAGCAGTGAGCAGGGGGCATGGAACGAGCAGTACTTC.